The 26 T cell receptor beta chains below come from one sample, sequenced in a study of a mutant IDH1 vaccine in newly diagnosed glioma. Profiled with immunoSEQ multiplex PCR; TCRdb holds only in-frame clones, not every one. The profile shows 55,000 to 65,000 clones, about 84% of them singletons. Time point here: week 11, during vaccination. All doses held 300 ug of mutant IDH1 20-mer peptide, with topical imiquimod. Antigens of these TCRs are unknown. Here the sequenced sample was PBMCs, taken from a glioma patient whose treatment included an IDH1 peptide vaccine. Receptors were obtained from a man aged 30 to 45 with glioma.

This clone came up a few times. This chain connects TRBV28 to TRBJ1-1, with D unclear. Germline loops: CDR1 MDHEN, CDR2 SYDVKM. V was shortened by 2 bases and J by 4 bases, with 11 bases between the two germline ends. CDR3 length equals 14 residues. DNA of the CDR3: TGTGCCAGCAGTTTAATACCCCGGGTCACTGAAGCTTTCTTT. Translation gives CASSLIPRVTEAFF.

V and J are TRBV2 and TRBJ1-4, with D hard to call. V was shortened by 7 bases and J by 0 bases, with 6 bases between the two germline ends. Looked up from germline, CDR1 is SNHLY and CDR2 is FYNNEI. The CDR3 covers 13 residues. The CDR3 loop reads CASKAATNEKLFF. In nucleotides, the CDR3 is TGTGCCAGCAAGGCTGCAACTAATGAAAAACTGTTTTTT.

The chain recombines TRBV4-2 with TRBJ1-1; D gene uncertain. Trimming shortened V by 4 bases and J by 2 bases, and 20 bases separated the two germline ends. Germline values: CDR1 LGHNA, CDR2 YNFKEQ. The CDR3 sequence is 17 residues long. CDR3 amino acids: CASSPMMGYNLNTEAFF. For the CDR3, the DNA is TGTGCCAGCAGCCCGATGATGGGATACAATCTTAACACTGAAGCTTTCTTT.

This rearrangement joins TRBV25-1 to TRBJ2-5, with D perhaps TRBD1 or TRBD2 (5 bases each). Per germline, CDR1 MGHDK and CDR2 SYGVNS. This CDR3 is 13 amino acids long. Trimming cost V 1 base and J 11 bases, with 14 bases left between them. The CDR3 loop reads CASSELGTQEQYF. The DNA for the CDR3 is TGTGCCAGCAGTGAATTAGGGACCCAGGAGCAGTACTTC.

V is TRBV30 and J is TRBJ2-3, with TRBD2 identical over 9 bases. Trimming at V came to 2 bases and at J to 4 bases, leaving 4 bases not matched to a gene. This CDR3 is built from 14 residues. The germline gives CDR1 GTSNPN, CDR2 SVGIG (reference sequence). The CDR3 DNA reads TGTGCCTGGAGTTTGGGACTAGCAGCAGATACGCAGTATTTT. Translation: CAWSLGLAADTQYF.

This clone was seen a handful of times. V usage is TRBV11-1 and J usage is TRBJ2-5, with D perhaps TRBD2 (5 bases). CDR3 length: 19 amino acids. CDR1 is SGHAT, CDR2 FQDESV, per germline (reference sequence). Trimming stripped 0 bases from V and 4 bases from J, with 24 bases between. CDR3 nucleotides: TGTGCCAGCAGCTTAGCATACTGGCAGAGGAGGCTTGTAGGAGAGACCCAGTACTTC. It is translated as CASSLAYWQRRLVGETQYF.

The rearrangement links TRBV28 to TRBJ1-5; 7 bases line up with TRBD1. V dropped 1 base and J dropped 5; count of bases not matched to a gene: 2. This CDR3 contains 14 residues. From germline, CDR1 is MDHEN and CDR2 SYDVKM. The CDR3 here is CASSLSTGDQPQHF. The CDR3 bases are TGTGCCAGCAGTTTATCTACAGGGGATCAGCCCCAGCATTTT.

The chain is built from TRBV15 and TRBJ1-1; D remains ambiguous. Germline V lookup: CDR1 LNHNV, CDR2 YYDKDF (reference sequence). This CDR3 contains 15 residues. The V and J ends lost 0 bases and 1 base respectively, with 9 bases between them. The CDR3 sequence: CATSREWAENTEAFF. CDR3 nucleotides: TGTGCCACCAGCAGAGAATGGGCAGAGAACACTGAAGCTTTCTTT.

The chain joins TRBV5-1 to TRBJ2-1, with 13 bases identical to TRBD2. Unmatched junction bases numbered 10, after V lost 0 bases and J lost 1 base. The germline CDR1 and CDR2 sequences are SGHRS and YFSETQ. CDR3 length: 20 residues. This CDR3 is CASSLGLTSGRAGSYNEQFF. The CDR3 bases are TGCGCCAGCAGCTTGGGACTCACTAGCGGGAGGGCCGGGTCCTACAATGAGCAGTTCTTC. Using reference TRBV5-1 and TRBJ2-1 for the parts outside the CDR3, the full variable domain is KAGVTQTPRYLIKTRGQQVTLSCSPISGHRSVSWYQQTPGQGLQFLFEYFSETQRNKGNFPGRFSGRQFSNSRSEMNVSTLELGDSALYLCASSLGLTSGRAGSYNEQFFGPGTRLTVL.

This clone was found once. The J gene is TRBJ2-7, the V gene TRBV27; the D gene is possibly TRBD2 (5 bases). This CDR3 region has 12 residues. Germline CDR1 and CDR2: MNHEY and SMNVEV (reference sequence). Between the trimmed V and J ends, which lost 8 bases and 1 base, there was a span of 9 bases. CDR3 sequence: CASWTGSYEQYF. CDR3 coding DNA: TGTGCCAGCTGGACGGGGTCCTACGAGCAGTACTTC.

This chain joins TRBV29-1 and TRBJ2-5, with 9 bases identical to TRBD1. The J call may be incorrect, as the DNA end agrees better with TRBJ2-7. The germline CDR1 and CDR2 sequences are SQVTM and ANQGSEA. The CDR3 is made up of 15 amino acids. The CDR3 DNA follows: TGCAGCGTTGAAGGGTTAGAACAGGGGGCGTACGAGCAGTACTTC. The encoded protein is CSVEGLEQGAYEQYF.

This chain links TRBV27 with TRBJ2-1; D assignment may be TRBD1 or TRBD2 (5 bases each). The CDR3 is made up of 12 amino acids. Between the trimmed V and J ends, which lost 8 bases and 7 bases, there was a span of 12 bases. Germline CDR1 is MNHEY and CDR2 is SMNVEV (reference sequence). CDR3 coding DNA: TGTGCCAGCCACAGGACTTGGAATGAGCAGTTCTTC. Translation: CASHRTWNEQFF.

V gene TRBV5-1 combines with J gene TRBJ2-1; D unclear. V gave up 0 bases and J gave up 5 bases, with 6 bases separating them. This CDR3 region has 13 residues. Germline values: CDR1 SGHRS, CDR2 YFSETQ. The CDR3 sequence: CASSLGFHNEQFF. The DNA of the CDR3 is TGCGCCAGCAGCTTGGGGTTTCACAATGAGCAGTTCTTC.

This clone was seen a handful of times. The chain links TRBV30 to TRBJ1-1, with a possible D match to TRBD1 (5 bases). The CDR3 is 13 residues long. The germline gives CDR1 GTSNPN, CDR2 SVGIG (reference sequence). V lost 4 bases, J lost 0 bases, and 9 bases lay in between. The DNA for the CDR3 is TGTGCCTGGAAGGGGTCGATGAACACTGAAGCTTTCTTT. This translates into CAWKGSMNTEAFF.

The gene calls are TRBV7-9 and TRBJ1-1; TRBD1 is a possible D gene (6 bases). CDR1 is SEHNR, CDR2 FQNEAQ, per germline (reference sequence). CDR3 length: 13 residues. V lost 5 bases and J lost 3, with 10 bases in between. As DNA, the CDR3 is TGTGCCAGCAGCAGACAGGTTTACACTGAAGCTTTCTTT. Translated: CASSRQVYTEAFF.

This sequence joins TRBV19 and TRBJ2-7, with D perhaps matching TRBD1 (6 bases). Germline CDR1 and CDR2: LNHDA and SQIVND (reference sequence). With 5 bases removed from V and 0 bases from J, the gap between germline ends came to 8 bases. The CDR3 consists of 13 residues. CDR3 bases: TGTGCCAGTAGTCCAGGGGACTCCTACGAGCAGTACTTC. Translated, it gives CASSPGDSYEQYF.

The V call is TRBV27, the J call TRBJ1-2; D possibly corresponds to TRBD1 (6 bases). Looked up from germline, CDR1 is MNHEY and CDR2 is SMNVEV (reference sequence). The CDR3 covers 14 residues. Trimming left V 5 bases short and J 4 bases short, with 14 bases between. The CDR3 nucleotides are TGTGCCAGCAGTCTCCGACAGGTGGGCTATGGCTACACCTTC. It translates to CASSLRQVGYGYTF.

V usage is TRBV27 and J usage is TRBJ2-7; TRBD1 aligns across 8 bases. The CDR3 has 14 amino acids. Germline V gene lookup returns CDR1 MNHEY and CDR2 SMNVEV (reference sequence). V shed 6 bases, J shed 6 bases, and the junction held 10 bases outside the gene matches. CDR3 DNA sequence: TGTGCCAGCAGCTATAAGGCGGACAGGGTCGAGCAGTACTTC. It yields the protein CASSYKADRVEQYF.

The chain is built from TRBV18 and TRBJ2-3, with D perhaps given as TRBD1 or TRBD2 (5 bases each). Looked up from germline, CDR1 is KGHSH and CDR2 is LQKENI. CDR3 length: 16 amino acids. Trimming left V 10 bases short and J 2 bases short, with 22 bases between. The CDR3 DNA reads TGTGCCACTCCAGGAGGTGGGGGAGCTCACACAGATACGCAGTATTTT. Its protein is CATPGGGGAHTDTQYF.

Of note for this clone: Mismatch with germline at one junction end may stem from a read error. The chain joins TRBV27 to TRBJ1-5; D possibly corresponds to TRBD1 (6 bases). This CDR3 spans 16 amino acids. The germline V gene encodes CDR1 MNHEY and CDR2 SMNVEV (reference sequence). The CDR3 here is CASSLTPGGGNRPQHF. CDR3 nucleotides: TGTGCCAGCAGTCTTACCCCGGGAGGGGGGAATCGGCCCCAGCATTTT.

This clone was counted a single time. The V and J genes are TRBV12-5 and TRBJ1-1; possibly TRBD1 for D (5 bases). The CDR3 contains 11 residues. Trimming cost V 5 bases and J 10 bases, with 11 bases left between them. In germline, CDR1 is LGHNT, CDR2 FRNRAP. The CDR3, as DNA: TGTGCTAGTGGTCTAGGACACGTAGCTTTCTTT. This gives the protein CASGLGHVAFF. Full variable domain (rest looked up from reference TRBV12-5 and TRBJ1-1): DARVTQTPRHKVTEMGQEVTMRCQPILGHNTVFWYRQTMMQGLELLAYFRNRAPLDDSGMPKDRFSAEMPDATLATLKIQPSEPRDSAVYFCASGLGHVAFFGQGTRLTVV.

The gene calls are TRBV7-9 and TRBJ2-2; D is unresolved. Germline lookup yields CDR1 SEHNR and CDR2 FQNEAQ (reference sequence). The CDR3 is 13 amino acids. The V end lost 3 bases, the J end lost 5 bases, and 7 bases lay between the germline ends. CDR3 bases: TGTGCCAGCAGCTTTTCGGGTACCGGGGAGCTGTTTTTT. It yields the protein CASSFSGTGELFF.

This chain connects TRBV27 to TRBJ2-1; TRBD1 agrees at 9 bases. The J segment lost 8 bases and the V segment lost 4 bases, leaving 12 bases of the junction unmatched. The CDR3 extends over 16 amino acids. CDR1 MNHEY and CDR2 SMNVEV come from the germline V gene (reference sequence). This CDR3 reads CASSSTRQTGGYEQFF. CDR3 DNA: TGTGCCAGCAGTTCCACCCGTCAGACAGGGGGTTATGAGCAGTTCTTC.

The chain uses TRBV28 and TRBJ2-7, with D possibly being TRBD2 (7 bases). The CDR3 has 15 amino acids. Per the germline V gene, CDR1 is MDHEN and CDR2 is SYDVKM. The V end lost 6 bases, the J end lost 0 bases, and 15 bases lay between the germline ends. CDR3 region: CASRGGAVSSYEQYF. CDR3 DNA: TGTGCCAGCAGGGGGGGGGCAGTGAGCTCCTACGAGCAGTACTTC.

Details on this clone: The sample carries other DNA sequences with the same CDR3. The genes are TRBV14 and TRBJ1-2, with a possible D match to TRBD1 (6 bases). The V and J ends lost 4 bases and 4 bases respectively, with 10 bases between them. Germline CDR1 SGHDN, CDR2 FVKESK. The CDR3 spans 13 residues. CDR3 sequence: CASSPGTSYGYTF. CDR3 nucleotides: TGTGCCAGCAGCCCCGGGACAAGCTATGGCTACACCTTC. Complete variable domain (other parts from reference TRBV14 and TRBJ1-2): EAGVTQFPSHSVIEKGQTVTLRCDPISGHDNLYWYRRVMGKEIKFLLHFVKESKQDESGMPNNRFLAERTGGTYSTLKVQPAELEDSGVYFCASSPGTSYGYTFGSGTRLTVV.

This clone has only a few counts. The rearrangement joins TRBV28 to TRBJ1-1; 11 nucleotides match TRBD1. The CDR3 runs to 14 residues. Per germline, CDR1 MDHEN and CDR2 SYDVKM. V lost 1 base to trimming and J lost 11 bases; unmatched junction nucleotides: 6. The CDR3 DNA sequence: TGTGCCAGCAGTTTATCCGGACAGGGGGCGATGGCTTTCTTT. As protein: CASSLSGQGAMAFF.